The next 14 T cell receptor beta chains were all read from a single sample in a study of blood T cell repertoires in COVID-19. The assay was immunoSEQ multiplex PCR, and TCRdb's table has in-frame clones only and misses some. The sample has about 150,000 clones; 86% are singletons. Sequenced sample: peripheral blood. These receptors were collected from a man aged 65-85 years with acute or convalescent COVID-19.

The J gene is TRBJ1-1, the V gene TRBV28; the D is unclear. Germline V CDR1 and CDR2: MDHEN, SYDVKM. V was clipped by 6 bases and J by 2 bases, with 13 bases between them. The CDR3 is made up of 14 amino acids. CDR3 amino acids: CASSNTPLNTEAFF. The CDR3 nucleotides read TGTGCCAGCAGCAACACACCCCTCAACACTGAAGCTTTCTTT.

V and J are TRBV11-3 and TRBJ2-5, with a weak D call TRBD1 (6 bases). There are 13 residues in the CDR3. V dropped 3 bases and J dropped 3 bases, with 8 bases sitting between them. Germline assignment: CDR1 SGHNT and CDR2 YENEEA. The CDR3 DNA is TGTGCCAGCAGCTTTAGGGGGAAAGAGACCCAGTACTTC. The encoded protein is CASSFRGKETQYF. The complete variable domain, with remaining parts taken from reference TRBV11-3 and TRBJ2-5, reads EAGVVQSPRYKIIEKKQPVAFWCNPISGHNTLYWYLQNLGQGPELLIRYENEEAVDDSQLPKDRFSAERLKGVDSTLKIQPAELGDSAVYLCASSFRGKETQYFGPGTRLLVL.

The DNA for the CDR3 is TGTGCCAGCAGGGGGGGACAGATAAACTATGGCTACACCTTC. As protein: CASRGGQINYGYTF. This sequence joins TRBV6-5 and TRBJ1-2; 7 bases align to TRBD1. CDR3 length equals 14 residues. Germline V gene data show CDR1 as MNHEY and CDR2 as SVGAGI. With V trimmed by 6 bases and J by 2 bases, 6 bases remained unmatched.

The V call is TRBV21-1, the J call TRBJ2-7; the table's TRBD2 call for D was not verified on the DNA. TRBV21-1 is annotated as a pseudogene. The CDR3 contains 17 residues. The CDR3 protein is CASSPDTLAGSSYEQYF. As DNA, the CDR3 is TGTGCCAGCAGTCCGGACACTCTAGCGGGATCCTCCTACGAGCAGTACTTC.

This CDR3 is CASSLMAGYEQYF. DNA for the CDR3: TGTGCCAGCAGCTTAATGGCTGGCTACGAGCAGTACTTC. The gene calls are TRBV7-3 and TRBJ2-7; D is uncertain. CDR1 is SGHTA, CDR2 FQGTGA, per germline. The V end was cut by 1 base, the J end by 3 bases, with 7 bases between. The CDR3 consists of 13 residues.

V usage is TRBV7-9 and J usage is TRBJ1-4, with 11 bases that match TRBD1. The germline V gene encodes CDR1 SEHNR and CDR2 FQNEAQ (reference sequence). V shed 5 bases and J 2 bases; nucleotides not matched to a gene: 4. The CDR3 extends over 16 amino acids. This CDR3 reads CASSERDRGTNEKLFF. In DNA, the CDR3 is TGTGCCAGCAGCGAACGGGACAGGGGGACTAATGAAAAACTGTTTTTT.

A few counts support this clone. The chain uses TRBV7-8 and TRBJ2-7; the D gene is possibly TRBD1 (6 bases). This CDR3 contains 14 residues. Germline values: CDR1 SGHVS, CDR2 FQNEAQ. With 5 bases removed from V and 6 bases from J, the gap between germline ends came to 17 bases. CDR3 residues: CASSNSGAAGEQYF. Written as DNA, the CDR3 is TGTGCCAGCAGCAACTCAGGGGCGGCGGGCGAGCAGTACTTC.

This chain uses TRBV9 with TRBJ2-1; TRBD2 matches 12 bases. Germline trimming cut 0 bases from V and 9 bases from J; bases unmatched to any gene: 7. CDR3 size: 16 residues. The V gene's germline CDR1 is SGDLS and CDR2 YYNGEE. The CDR3 DNA follows: TGTGCCAGCAGCGTAGAACTAGCGGGAGGCGCGTTTGAGCAGTTCTTC. Amino acid sequence: CASSVELAGGAFEQFF.

This sequence joins TRBV28 and TRBJ1-3, with 7 bases matching TRBD1. The CDR3 loop spans 16 amino acids. The V gene end was trimmed by 6 bases and the J gene end by 1 base; junction bases not matched to a gene: 9. Germline CDR1 reads MDHEN; CDR2 reads SYDVKM. The CDR3 sequence: CASRLPGQRSGNTIYF. DNA of the CDR3: TGTGCCAGCAGACTCCCGGGACAGAGATCTGGAAACACCATATATTTT. The full variable domain, completed using reference TRBV28 and TRBJ1-3, is DVKVTQSSRYLVKRTGEKVFLECVQDMDHENMFWYRQDPGLGLRLIYFSYDVKMKEKGDIPEGYSVSREKKERFSLILESASTNQTSMYLCASRLPGQRSGNTIYFGEGSWLTVV.

The gene calls are TRBV2 and TRBJ1-2; tentative D call: TRBD1 (6 bases). V lost 7 bases, J lost 2 bases, and 14 bases lay in between. There are 14 residues in the CDR3. CDR1 is SNHLY and CDR2 is FYNNEI in the germline V gene. CDR3 sequence: CASTRDTVNYGYTF. The CDR3 DNA reads as TGTGCCAGCACTCGGGACACCGTAAACTATGGCTACACCTTC.

With regard to this clone: A read error may account for a junction end that differs from germline. The chain links TRBV7-2 to TRBJ2-1; 14 bases agree with TRBD2. Germline V lookup: CDR1 SGHTA, CDR2 FQGNSA. CDR3 length: 14 residues. The CDR3 DNA reads TGTGCCAGCAGCTTAGCGGGACTAGCGGGAGAGAAGGTCTTC. Its translation: CASSLAGLAGEKVF.

This clone has a single count. The genes are TRBV6-5 and TRBJ2-1; 10 bases are shared with TRBD2. CDR1 is MNHEY and CDR2 is SVGAGI in the germline V gene. This CDR3 has 14 amino acids. V trimming: 6 bases; J trimming: 4 bases; junction bases outside the gene matches: 3. CDR3 nucleotide sequence: TGTGCCAGCAGGGGACTAGCGAATTACAATGAGCAGTTCTTC. Protein product: CASRGLANYNEQFF.

This clone was seen a few times. V gene TRBV7-9 combines with J gene TRBJ1-5, with 7 bases identical to TRBD1. The CDR3 loop spans 14 amino acids. The ends lost 6 bases at V and 5 bases at J; junction bases unmatched: 7. Germline loops: CDR1 SEHNR, CDR2 FQNEAQ (reference sequence). In nucleotides, the CDR3 is TGTGCCAGCAGTCGACAGGGTCCCGATCAGCCCCAGCATTTT. Its protein is CASSRQGPDQPQHF.

CDR3 nucleotides: TGTGCCAGCAGCCTGACAGGGGGCACTACGGGAGCGGGTTACAATGAGCAGTTCTTC. This sequence encodes CASSLTGGTTGAGYNEQFF. The chain combines TRBV7-3 with TRBJ2-1, with TRBD1 matching over 10 bases. This CDR3 is built from 19 residues. The germline V gene encodes CDR1 SGHTA and CDR2 FQGTGA. V shed 5 bases and J 4 bases; nucleotides not matched to a gene: 17.